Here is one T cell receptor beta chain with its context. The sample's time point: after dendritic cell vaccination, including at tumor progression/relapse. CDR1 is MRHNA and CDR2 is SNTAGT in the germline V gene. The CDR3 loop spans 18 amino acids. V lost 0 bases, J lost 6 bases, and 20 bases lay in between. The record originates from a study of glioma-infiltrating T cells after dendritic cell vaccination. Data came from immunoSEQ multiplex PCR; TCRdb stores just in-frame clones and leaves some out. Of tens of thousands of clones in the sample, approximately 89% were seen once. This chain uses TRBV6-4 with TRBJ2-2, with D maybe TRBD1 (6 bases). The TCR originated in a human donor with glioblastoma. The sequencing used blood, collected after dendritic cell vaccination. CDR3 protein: CASSDSPRRAGEAGELFF. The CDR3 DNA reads TGTGCCAGCAGTGACTCCCCCCGCCGGGCAGGGGAAGCCGGGGAGCTGTTTTTT.